A selection of T cell receptor beta chains follows, all from one sample in a study of cytomegalovirus exposure and HLA in healthy donors. The method was immunoSEQ multiplex PCR; TCRdb's version includes in-frame clones alone and lacks a portion of them. Here the sample table reports some 110,000 clones. Sequenced: PBMCs. The source of these receptors is a man younger than 30 in good health and CMV-seronegative. The CDR3 runs from the conserved cysteine through the conserved F or W. D genes are given only for firm matches.

TRBV5-1	TRBJ2-7	.	CASSTDGDSYEQYF	TGCGCCAGCAGCACGGACGGGGACTCCTACGAGCAGTACTTC
TRBV10-3	TRBJ2-1	TRBD2	CAITARTSDEQFF	TGTGCCATCACCGCTAGGACTAGCGATGAGCAGTTCTTC
TRBV28	TRBJ2-5	.	CASKRTALEQYF	TGTGCCAGCAAGAGAACCGCTTTAGAGCAGTACTTC
TRBV25-1	TRBJ1-2	.	CASSEIGQTSYGYTF	TGTGCCAGCAGTGAGATTGGGCAGACGTCCTATGGCTACACCTTC
TRBV18	TRBJ1-5	TRBD1	CASSLRTGDQPQHF	TGTGCCAGCTCACTTAGGACAGGGGATCAGCCCCAGCATTTT
TRBV27	TRBJ1-1	TRBD1	CASSSGTGNTEAFF	TGTGCCAGCAGCTCCGGGACAGGGAACACTGAAGCTTTCTTT
TRBV19	TRBJ2-2	.	CASSIEGADTGELFF	TGTGCCAGTAGTATAGAGGGTGCGGACACCGGGGAGCTGTTTTTT
TRBV5-1	TRBJ1-1	.	CASSLYETEAFF	TGCGCCAGCAGCTTGTATGAGACTGAAGCTTTCTTT
TRBV9	TRBJ2-2	.	CASSVRADNGELFF	TGTGCCAGCAGCGTTAGAGCAGACAACGGGGAGCTGTTTTTT
TRBV20-1	TRBJ1-4	TRBD1	CSARGTGDHF	TGCAGTGCTCGCGGGACAGGGGACCATTTT